What follows are 14 T cell receptor beta chains derived from one specimen sequenced in a study of blood T cell repertoires in COVID-19. Method: immunoSEQ multiplex PCR; TCRdb's copy keeps in-frame clones and lacks some. The profile shows about 150,000 clones, around 80% of them singletons. Sequenced: PBMCs or T cells enriched from blood (not recorded which). These receptors originate from a woman aged 45-60 years who had recovered from COVID-19.

This clone was found once. CDR3 DNA: TGCGCCAGCAGCATCTTGGACAGGCGACAAGAGACCCAGTACTTC. Protein product: CASSILDRRQETQYF. This chain joins TRBV5-1 and TRBJ2-5; 7 positions agree with TRBD1. Germline V lookup: CDR1 SGHRS, CDR2 YFSETQ. The CDR3 has 15 residues. Trimming removed 4 bases from V and 2 bases from J; junction bases left unmatched: 8.

The rearrangement uses TRBV2 and TRBJ2-2; 9 nucleotides align to TRBD2. Germline V gene lookup returns CDR1 SNHLY and CDR2 FYNNEI. Losses at the gene ends were 8 bases for V and 5 bases for J; bases not matched to a gene: 9. CDR3 length equals 15 residues. The CDR3 protein is CASQESLAGTGELFF. The CDR3 nucleotides read TGTGCCAGCCAGGAGAGTCTAGCGGGGACCGGGGAGCTGTTTTTT.

CDR3 DNA sequence: TGTGCCAGCAGTAACAGGGTCAGCAATCAGCCCCAGCATTTT. It is translated as CASSNRVSNQPQHF. The chain is built from TRBV6-5 and TRBJ1-5, with a possible D match to TRBD1 (6 bases). The CDR3 extends over 14 amino acids. The V and J ends lost 5 bases and 1 base respectively, with 9 bases between them. CDR1 and CDR2 (germline): MNHEY, SVGAGI.

This clone was seen only once. The chain uses TRBV6-8 and TRBJ2-4; 7 positions agree with TRBD2. The trim removed 5 bases at V and 0 bases at J, leaving 7 bases unmatched. The CDR3 length is 16 residues. Per germline, CDR1 MNHGY and CDR2 SAAAGT. This chain's CDR3 is CASSKLADLAKNIQYF. CDR3 in DNA: TGTGCCAGCAGTAAGCTAGCGGACCTAGCCAAAAACATTCAGTACTTC.

The table lists this clone with a count of one. The J gene is TRBJ1-2, the V gene TRBV3-1 (or the pseudogene TRBV3-2), with TRBD1 as a possible D gene (5 bases). This CDR3 contains 14 residues. V was trimmed by 1 base and J by 3 bases, leaving 9 bases between them. Germline CDR1 and CDR2: LGHDT and YNNKEL (reference sequence). The CDR3 sequence: CASSQGGFDYGYTF. In DNA, the CDR3 is TGTGCCAGCAGCCAAGGGGGCTTCGACTATGGCTACACCTTC.

This clone was found once. The chain combines TRBV6-5 with TRBJ1-5, with D perhaps matching TRBD1 (5 bases). V was cut by 7 bases and J by 3 bases, with 16 bases left in between. CDR3 length: 15 amino acids. Germline V gene data show CDR1 as MNHEY and CDR2 as SVGAGI. CDR3 nucleotides: TGTGCCAGCAAGACAACCAGGGTCCCCAATCAGCCCCAGCATTTT. This gives the protein CASKTTRVPNQPQHF.

The V gene is TRBV28, the J gene TRBJ2-5; 8 bases fit TRBD2. V lost 6 bases, J lost 5 bases, and 11 bases stayed unmatched. Germline CDR1 is MDHEN and CDR2 is SYDVKM. The CDR3 covers 15 residues. The CDR3 sequence is CASRRHGGVGETQYF. Written as DNA, the CDR3 is TGTGCCAGCAGGAGGCACGGGGGGGTAGGGGAGACCCAGTACTTC. Drawing the rest from reference TRBV28 and TRBJ2-5, the complete variable domain is DVKVTQSSRYLVKRTGEKVFLECVQDMDHENMFWYRQDPGLGLRLIYFSYDVKMKEKGDIPEGYSVSREKKERFSLILESASTNQTSMYLCASRRHGGVGETQYFGPGTRLLVL.

CDR3 protein: CAWSVLGGMNTEAFF. DNA for the CDR3: TGTGCCTGGAGTGTACTTGGGGGGATGAACACTGAAGCTTTCTTT. The chain is built from TRBV30 and TRBJ1-1; D is possibly TRBD1 (5 bases). CDR1 is GTSNPN, CDR2 SVGIG, per germline (reference sequence). V lost 0 bases and J lost 0, with 11 bases in between. This CDR3 contains 15 residues.

V usage is TRBV14 and J usage is TRBJ1-6; D remains unclear. The V gene's germline CDR1 is SGHDN and CDR2 FVKESK. This CDR3 has 13 amino acids. With 4 bases removed from V and 8 bases from J, the gap between germline ends came to 9 bases. CDR3 residues: CASSPHGDSPLHF. DNA for the CDR3: TGTGCCAGCAGCCCGCACGGGGATTCACCCCTCCACTTT.

This clone was seen only a few times. This rearrangement joins TRBV6-6 to TRBJ2-7, with TRBD1 identical over 7 bases. Unmatched junction bases numbered 3, after V lost 5 bases and J lost 5 bases. Germline V gene sequence: CDR1 MNHNY, CDR2 SVGAGI (reference sequence). The CDR3 is made up of 12 amino acids. CDR3 DNA sequence: TGTGCCAGCAGTCGACAGGGCGACGAGCAGTACTTC. The encoded protein is CASSRQGDEQYF.

V is TRBV11-3 and J is TRBJ1-5; 8 nucleotides align to TRBD1. J was trimmed by 5 bases and V by 5 bases; bases with no gene match: 14. Germline V gene lookup returns CDR1 SGHNT and CDR2 YENEEA. The CDR3 has 17 residues. The CDR3 loop reads CASSTSVSPGGDQPQHF. CDR3 DNA: TGTGCCAGCAGCACTAGCGTTTCCCCAGGGGGCGATCAGCCCCAGCATTTT.

The chain has TRBV7-9 and TRBJ2-5; TRBD1 matches at 11 bases. The length of the CDR3 is 17 residues. In germline, CDR1 is SEHNR, CDR2 FQNEAQ (reference sequence). The V and J ends lost 0 bases and 7 bases, in that order; junction bases with no gene match: 10. CDR3 sequence reads: CASSLASGQGGSGTQYF. The CDR3 nucleotides read TGTGCCAGCAGCTTAGCGTCGGGACAGGGGGGTTCGGGGACCCAGTACTTC.

CDR3 sequence (DNA): TGCGCCAGCAGTGAGTCGGTTAGCGGGGGGGTAATTAGTGAGCAGTTCTTC. It yields the protein CASSESVSGGVISEQFF. The gene calls are TRBV10-2 and TRBJ2-1; 11 positions agree with TRBD2. The J segment lost 9 bases and the V segment lost 0 bases, leaving 10 bases of the junction unmatched. The CDR3 runs 17 residues. Germline V lookup: CDR1 WSHSY, CDR2 SAAADI.

The rearrangement links TRBV7-2 to TRBJ2-3, with TRBD2 matching 8 bases. The CDR3 runs to 16 residues. Germline CDR1 and CDR2: SGHTA and FQGNSA. J was trimmed by 2 bases and V by 0 bases; bases with no gene match: 4. CDR3 sequence (DNA): TGTGCCAGCAGCTTAGCCCCAGCGGGGGCCACAGATACGCAGTATTTT. Protein sequence: CASSLAPAGATDTQYF. Full variable domain (missing parts from reference TRBV7-2 and TRBJ2-3): GAGVSQSPSNKVTEKGKDVELRCDPISGHTALYWYRQSLGQGLEFLIYFQGNSAPDKSGLPSDRFSAERTGGSVSTLTIQRTQQEDSAVYLCASSLAPAGATDTQYFGPGTRLTVL.